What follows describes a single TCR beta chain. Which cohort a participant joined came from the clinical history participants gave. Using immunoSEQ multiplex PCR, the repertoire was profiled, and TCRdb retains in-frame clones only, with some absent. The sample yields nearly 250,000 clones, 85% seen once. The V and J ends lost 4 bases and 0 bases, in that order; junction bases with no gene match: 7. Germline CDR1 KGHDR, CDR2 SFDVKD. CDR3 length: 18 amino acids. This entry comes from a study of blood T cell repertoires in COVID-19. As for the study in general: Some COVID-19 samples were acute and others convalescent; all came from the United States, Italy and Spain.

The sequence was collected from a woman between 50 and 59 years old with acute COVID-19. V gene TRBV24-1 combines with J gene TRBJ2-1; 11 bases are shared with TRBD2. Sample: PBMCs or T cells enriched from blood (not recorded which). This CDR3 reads CATSDPSSGGSSYNEQFF. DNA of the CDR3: TGTGCCACCAGTGACCCCTCTAGCGGGGGGTCCTCCTACAATGAGCAGTTCTTC.